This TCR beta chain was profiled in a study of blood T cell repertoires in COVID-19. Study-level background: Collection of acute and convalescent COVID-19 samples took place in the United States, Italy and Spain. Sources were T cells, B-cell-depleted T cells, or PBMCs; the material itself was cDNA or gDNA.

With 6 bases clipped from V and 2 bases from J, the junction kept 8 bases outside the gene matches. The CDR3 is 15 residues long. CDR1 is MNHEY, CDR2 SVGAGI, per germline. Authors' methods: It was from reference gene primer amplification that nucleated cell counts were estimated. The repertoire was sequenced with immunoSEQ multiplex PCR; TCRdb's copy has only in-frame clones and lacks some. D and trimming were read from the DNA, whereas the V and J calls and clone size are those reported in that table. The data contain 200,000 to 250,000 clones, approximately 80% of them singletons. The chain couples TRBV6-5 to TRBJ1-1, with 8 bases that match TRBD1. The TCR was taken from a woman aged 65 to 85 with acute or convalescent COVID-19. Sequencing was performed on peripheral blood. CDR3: CASSPGTGYNTEAFF. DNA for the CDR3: TGTGCCAGCAGCCCCGGGACAGGATATAACACTGAAGCTTTCTTT.